Given below is one T cell receptor (beta chain) in context. Its matching antigen is unknown. This record belongs to a study of cytomegalovirus exposure and HLA in healthy donors. Study findings and constraints: Rates of TCR association differed by HLA locus in a later analysis, with DRB1 highest and HLA-C lowest. A later analysis reported that several of the most significant clusters appeared to be linked to common viral pathogens, among them Epstein-Barr virus. In a later analysis, V- and J-gene trimming of beta chains associated with a DCLRE1C missense variant, replicated independently.

Primers included in the PCR were 60 Vbeta and 13 Jbeta primers. Only in-frame clones appear in the TCRdb table, and some are missing; sequencing was by immunoSEQ multiplex PCR. The table lists 50,000 or so clones, more than 65% of them singletons, with about 9.1% in the top ten. Healthy donors of bone marrow made up the group. V was trimmed by 5 bases and J by 1 base, leaving 11 bases between them. This CDR3 region has 14 residues. The V gene's germline CDR1 is MDHEN and CDR2 SYDVKM. The chain carries TRBV28 and TRBJ1-2, with D possibly being TRBD1 (5 bases). The clonotype comes from a woman aged 50 to 65 in good health and CMV-seronegative. The sequencing sample was made of PBMCs. The CDR3 DNA sequence: TGTGCCAGCAGTAGTGGGGCATATAACTATGGCTACACCTTC. It specifies CASSSGAYNYGYTF.